Listed below are T cell receptor beta chains from one sample, sequenced in a study of cytomegalovirus exposure and HLA in healthy donors. Here immunoSEQ multiplex PCR was the method, and the copy in TCRdb shows in-frame clones only, minus some. Here the sample spans 150,000 or so clones, 60% to 85% being singletons. Sequenced input: PBMCs. The receptors come from a middle-aged woman in good health and CMV-seronegative. CDR3s leave out the opening cysteine and the closing phenylalanine or tryptophan. Each record gives: J gene, V gene, CDR3 protein.

j_call: TRBJ1-1; v_call: TRBV2; cdr3_aa: ASRRRGQSGAEAF
j_call: TRBJ2-2; v_call: TRBV4-1; cdr3_aa: ASSHPGRGGELF
j_call: TRBJ1-5; v_call: TRBV27; cdr3_aa: ASSSLGAGQPQH
j_call: TRBJ2-1; v_call: TRBV6-5; cdr3_aa: ASSPDRGKANEQF
j_call: TRBJ1-1; v_call: TRBV29-1; cdr3_aa: SVEVQGSRTEAF
j_call: TRBJ2-5; v_call: TRBV9; cdr3_aa: ASSVGSGGTQY
j_call: TRBJ2-7; v_call: TRBV7-8; cdr3_aa: ASSLPGDYEQY
j_call: TRBJ1-2; v_call: TRBV6-5; cdr3_aa: ASSRNQGGFGGYT
j_call: TRBJ2-5; v_call: TRBV6-5; cdr3_aa: ASSYSSTRPQETQY
j_call: TRBJ2-6; v_call: TRBV27; cdr3_aa: ASSARTGGYRANVLT
j_call: TRBJ2-7; v_call: TRBV4-1; cdr3_aa: ASSQTPGQPGEQY
j_call: TRBJ2-5; v_call: TRBV5-4; cdr3_aa: ASSLSGGAGETQY
j_call: TRBJ2-7; v_call: TRBV5-5; cdr3_aa: ASSPPDRAYEQY
j_call: TRBJ1-1; v_call: TRBV7-9; cdr3_aa: ASSFQVMNTEAF
j_call: TRBJ1-2; v_call: TRBV7-2; cdr3_aa: ASSRQGPVT
j_call: TRBJ1-1; v_call: TRBV7-9; cdr3_aa: ASSLARGRRRDTEAF
j_call: TRBJ2-1; v_call: TRBV10-3; cdr3_aa: AITPGDAFSYNEQF
j_call: TRBJ2-5; v_call: TRBV19; cdr3_aa: ASRDSGQGLQETQY
j_call: TRBJ2-7; v_call: TRBV7-6; cdr3_aa: ASSLVGTMGGANEQY
j_call: TRBJ1-6; v_call: TRBV5-5; cdr3_aa: ASSWGSGQNSPLH
j_call: TRBJ1-5; v_call: TRBV15; cdr3_aa: ATSRGRDRNQPQH
j_call: TRBJ1-5; v_call: TRBV28; cdr3_aa: ASTSWGQVYQPQH
j_call: TRBJ2-1; v_call: TRBV5-1; cdr3_aa: ASSKQGANYNEQF
j_call: TRBJ2-1; v_call: TRBV7-2; cdr3_aa: ASSTRRQGRGDEQF
j_call: TRBJ1-1; v_call: TRBV13; cdr3_aa: ASSRLAGAAMNTEAF
j_call: TRBJ2-7; v_call: TRBV7-2; cdr3_aa: ASSLVGGDYEQY
j_call: TRBJ2-1; v_call: TRBV7-9; cdr3_aa: ASRGTGTYNEQF
j_call: TRBJ2-2; v_call: TRBV7-9; cdr3_aa: ASSSWGGRVAGELF
j_call: TRBJ1-4; v_call: TRBV4-1; cdr3_aa: ASSQDMNRGGEKLF
j_call: TRBJ2-5; v_call: TRBV11-2; cdr3_aa: ASSLQGNGETQY
j_call: TRBJ1-1; v_call: TRBV21-1; cdr3_aa: ASSNRRGCSNTEAF
j_call: TRBJ1-1; v_call: TRBV29-1; cdr3_aa: SVGTGGAF
j_call: TRBJ2-5; v_call: TRBV5-4; cdr3_aa: ASSLGGSETQY
j_call: TRBJ2-1; v_call: TRBV10-3; cdr3_aa: AISEQGLATYNEQF
j_call: TRBJ1-1; v_call: TRBV2; cdr3_aa: ASSEERGTEAF
j_call: TRBJ2-7; v_call: TRBV6-1; cdr3_aa: GVGDRMRAYEQY
j_call: TRBJ1-1; v_call: TRBV6-6; cdr3_aa: ASRAGRLNTEAF
j_call: TRBJ2-1; v_call: TRBV6-5; cdr3_aa: ATWDYRNEQF
j_call: TRBJ2-3; v_call: TRBV2; cdr3_aa: ATSSGGRADTQY
j_call: TRBJ2-1; v_call: TRBV7-8; cdr3_aa: ASSWGSSSYNEQF
j_call: TRBJ1-3; v_call: TRBV6-5; cdr3_aa: ASRRGAGGNTIY
j_call: TRBJ1-6; v_call: TRBV7-6; cdr3_aa: ASSYNDRGRNSPLH
j_call: TRBJ1-2; v_call: TRBV5-1; cdr3_aa: ASSLWTGYGYT
j_call: TRBJ2-1; v_call: TRBV18; cdr3_aa: ASSPDRDYEQF
j_call: TRBJ1-6; v_call: TRBV5-1; cdr3_aa: ASSLNPGQPNSPLH
j_call: TRBJ2-6; v_call: TRBV11-3; cdr3_aa: ASSSYSGANVLT
j_call: TRBJ2-6; v_call: TRBV18; cdr3_aa: ASSPKGRGSGANVLT
j_call: TRBJ2-7; v_call: TRBV29-1; cdr3_aa: SVLPQGVVDEQY
j_call: TRBJ2-1; v_call: TRBV2; cdr3_aa: ASRRLAKNEQF
j_call: TRBJ2-2; v_call: TRBV5-1; cdr3_aa: ASSFGGELF
j_call: TRBJ1-6; v_call: TRBV28; cdr3_aa: ASSPDREHSPLH